This T cell receptor beta chain was documented in a study of vaccination and CD4 T cells after COVID-19. As for the study in general: Taking of post-vaccine samples occurred a median about 72 days after dose two (range 14 to 241). The authors exposed cells to overlapping spike peptides derived from SARS-CoV-2, HCoV-NL63, HCoV-OC43 and HCoV-229E.

In germline, CDR1 is WSHSY, CDR2 SAAADI. The V and J ends lost 1 base and 6 bases respectively, with 13 bases between them. CDR3 length: 14 amino acids. The Oncomine TCR Beta short-read assay was applied to DNA of cultured CD4+ T cells. From the PCR reads, TCRdb called clonotypes with MiXCR, one entry per CDR3 protein. The data show roughly 28,000 distinct CDR3 sequences, about 50% seen once. Treatment in this sample: approximately nine-day PBMC culture with coronavirus spike peptide pools or control peptides (ViraFEST assay). Peptide pool stimulation in ViraFEST expanded antigen-specific T cells, whose TCRs were then sequenced. Healthy vaccine recipients tested negative for nucleocapsid antibodies before and after vaccination, so had no prior SARS-CoV-2 infection. In regard to this clonotype: Its target is not known.

The rearrangement uses TRBV10-2 and TRBJ2-7, with D hard to call. The material sequenced was CD4+ T cells from blood, cultured in vitro, taken before SARS-CoV-2 vaccination. The receptor comes from a human donor who received a COVID-19 vaccine. CDR3 region: CASSEFLGISEQYF. The CDR3 DNA reads TGCGCCAGCAGTGAGTTTTTGGGGATATCCGAGCAGTACTTC.